This TCR beta chain was retrieved from a study of blood T cell repertoires in COVID-19. Study details: Samples taken during acute and convalescent COVID-19 were collected in the United States, Italy and Spain.

Libraries were prepared by immunoSEQ multiplex PCR; TCRdb keeps only in-frame clonotypes and omits some of them. The sample records around 260,000 clones, 87% being singletons. V was pared by 0 bases and J by 4 bases, with 9 bases between. CDR1 is KGHSH and CDR2 is LQKENI in the germline V gene. The CDR3 totals 14 residues. The V gene is TRBV18, the J gene TRBJ1-2; tentatively, D is TRBD1 (5 bases). The sample consisted of peripheral blood. The receptor's source is a middle-aged woman who had recovered from COVID-19. CDR3 region: CASSPPDNIYGYTF. DNA for the CDR3: TGTGCCAGCTCACCACCGGACAATATCTATGGCTACACCTTC.